The 9 T cell receptor beta chains reported below all come from one sample, sequenced in a study of cytomegalovirus exposure and HLA in healthy donors. The PCR contained 60 Vbeta and 13 Jbeta primers. Profiled with immunoSEQ multiplex PCR; TCRdb holds only in-frame clones, not every one. The sample contains 150,000 to 200,000 clones, more than 75% of which appear only once. The sample consisted of PBMCs. These receptor sequences come from a male donor in good health and CMV-seronegative.

The chain recombines TRBV19 with TRBJ2-5; D gene uncertain. Germline assignment: CDR1 LNHDA and CDR2 SQIVND (reference sequence). V shed 4 bases and J shed 4 bases, with 10 bases lying between them. The CDR3 covers 13 residues. The CDR3 DNA reads TGTGCCAGTAGTACTGACTCGACAGAGACCCAGTACTTC. It translates to CASSTDSTETQYF.

Points on this clone: The identical CDR3 is also encoded by other nucleotide sequences in the sample. J is TRBJ1-4 and V is TRBV30; D is uncertain. The CDR3 has 15 residues. V was trimmed by 1 base and J by 0 bases, leaving 9 bases between them. The germline gives CDR1 GTSNPN, CDR2 SVGIG (reference sequence). CDR3 loop: CAWSATGATNEKLFF. CDR3 nucleotides: TGTGCCTGGAGTGCTACCGGGGCAACTAATGAAAAACTGTTTTTT. The full variable domain, rest sourced from reference TRBV30 and TRBJ1-4, is SQTIHQWPATLVQPVGSPLSLECTVEGTSNPNLYWYRQAAGRGLQLLFYSVGIGQISSEVPQNLSASRPQDRQFILSSKKLLLSDSGFYLCAWSATGATNEKLFFGSGTQLSVL.

The chain has TRBV5-1 and TRBJ2-5, with 11 bases identical to TRBD1. V gave up 4 bases and J gave up 4 bases; unmatched junction bases: 9. The CDR3 totals 16 residues. Per the germline V gene, CDR1 is SGHRS and CDR2 is YFSETQ. CDR3 bases: TGCGCCAGCAGCCCGTCCGGGACAGGGGGTGTAGAGACCCAGTACTTC. This encodes CASSPSGTGGVETQYF.

The chain recombines TRBV11-3 with TRBJ2-3; D is undetermined. V was trimmed by 4 bases and J by 2 bases, leaving 4 bases between them. The germline V gene has CDR1 SGHNT and CDR2 YENEEA. The CDR3 sequence is 12 residues long. Written as DNA, the CDR3 is TGTGCCAGCAGCTCAAACACAGATACGCAGTATTTT. Amino acids: CASSSNTDTQYF. The full variable domain, its missing parts supplied by reference TRBV11-3 and TRBJ2-3, is EAGVVQSPRYKIIEKKQPVAFWCNPISGHNTLYWYLQNLGQGPELLIRYENEEAVDDSQLPKDRFSAERLKGVDSTLKIQPAELGDSAVYLCASSSNTDTQYFGPGTRLTVL.

V gene TRBV2 combines with J gene TRBJ1-5; D perhaps matches TRBD1 (6 bases). Trimming stripped 6 bases from V and 6 bases from J, with 18 bases between. The germline V gene has CDR1 SNHLY and CDR2 FYNNEI. The CDR3 has 15 amino acids. The CDR3 nucleotides are TGTGCCAGCAGGGTAACAGGGTTAGCAAGTCAGCCCCAGCATTTT. Translated: CASRVTGLASQPQHF.

The rearrangement links TRBV5-1 to TRBJ2-1, with D tentatively TRBD1 (6 bases). The V end was cut by 7 bases, the J end by 6 bases, with 17 bases between. CDR1 is SGHRS, CDR2 YFSETQ, per germline. The CDR3 has 14 residues. CDR3 in amino acids: CASRAAQGVNEQFF. The CDR3, as DNA: TGCGCCAGCCGAGCGGCACAGGGCGTCAATGAGCAGTTCTTC.

J is TRBJ2-5 and V is TRBV7-8; TRBD2 matches 12 bases. CDR1 and CDR2 (germline): SGHVS, FQNEAQ. Losses at the gene ends were 0 bases for V and 5 bases for J; bases not matched to a gene: 10. This CDR3 contains 18 residues. CDR3 amino acids: CASSLARLAGGPRETQYF. CDR3 coding DNA: TGTGCCAGCAGCTTAGCGCGGCTAGCGGGGGGGCCTCGGGAGACCCAGTACTTC. Filled out from reference TRBV7-8 and TRBJ2-5, the complete variable domain reads GAGVSQSPRYKVAKRGQDVALRCDPISGHVSLFWYQQALGQGPEFLTYFQNEAQLDKSGLPSDRFFAERPEGSVSTLKIQRTQQEDSAVYLCASSLARLAGGPRETQYFGPGTRLLVL.

The genes are TRBV28 and TRBJ2-7; tentative D call: TRBD1 (6 bases). Germline loops: CDR1 MDHEN, CDR2 SYDVKM. The V gene lost 10 bases and the J gene lost 2 bases, with 12 bases spanning the gap. This CDR3 has 12 residues. CDR3 coding DNA: TGTGCCACCGGGACATTCACCTACGAGCAGTACTTC. This encodes CATGTFTYEQYF.

The rearrangement links TRBV5-1 to TRBJ1-1, with a weak D call TRBD1 (5 bases). The CDR3 is 13 residues long. CDR1 is SGHRS and CDR2 is YFSETQ in the germline V gene. Trimming shortened V by 1 base and J by 4 bases, and 8 bases separated the two germline ends. The CDR3 loop is CASSLRGSTEAFF. The CDR3 DNA sequence: TGCGCCAGCAGCTTGCGGGGGAGCACTGAAGCTTTCTTT.